The clone carrying this T cell receptor beta chain was picked up one time. Sequencing used immunoSEQ multiplex PCR; TCRdb keeps in-frame clones, though not all of them. The sample has about 220,000 clones; just under 85% are singletons. The junction had 9 bases not matched to a gene; V was cut back by 3 bases and J by 7 bases. Germline V gene sequence: CDR1 DFQATT, CDR2 SNEGSKA (reference sequence). This CDR3 spans 15 amino acids. The data belong to a study of blood T cell repertoires in COVID-19. Study-wide context: Samples representing acute and convalescent COVID-19 were sourced from the United States, Italy and Spain.

The receptor was isolated from a man between 35 and 55 years old who had recovered from COVID-19. V is TRBV20-1 and J is TRBJ1-2; 12 bases map to TRBD1. The sample was PBMCs or T cells enriched from blood (not recorded which). CDR3 residues: CSASVSGQGALGYTF. As DNA, the CDR3 is TGCAGTGCTAGTGTATCGGGACAGGGGGCGCTTGGCTACACCTTC.